The text below deals with one T cell receptor (beta chain). This specimen belongs to a study of blood T cell repertoires in COVID-19. CDR1 and CDR2 (germline): MDHEN, SYDVKM. The CDR3 loop spans 17 amino acids. The germline V and J ends were trimmed by 4 bases and 3 bases, with 19 bases remaining between them. Method: immunoSEQ multiplex PCR; TCRdb's copy keeps in-frame clones and lacks some. The table records 350,000 to 400,000 clones, 90% of them present only once. The receptor was isolated from a young man with active or convalescent COVID-19. Input material: peripheral blood. V is TRBV28 and J is TRBJ1-5; weak D call: TRBD1 (6 bases). CDR3 sequence (DNA): TGTGCCAGCAGTTCTCGTCTCCGGGGGGGGGCCAATCAGCCCCAGCATTTT. Its protein product is CASSSRLRGGANQPQHF.